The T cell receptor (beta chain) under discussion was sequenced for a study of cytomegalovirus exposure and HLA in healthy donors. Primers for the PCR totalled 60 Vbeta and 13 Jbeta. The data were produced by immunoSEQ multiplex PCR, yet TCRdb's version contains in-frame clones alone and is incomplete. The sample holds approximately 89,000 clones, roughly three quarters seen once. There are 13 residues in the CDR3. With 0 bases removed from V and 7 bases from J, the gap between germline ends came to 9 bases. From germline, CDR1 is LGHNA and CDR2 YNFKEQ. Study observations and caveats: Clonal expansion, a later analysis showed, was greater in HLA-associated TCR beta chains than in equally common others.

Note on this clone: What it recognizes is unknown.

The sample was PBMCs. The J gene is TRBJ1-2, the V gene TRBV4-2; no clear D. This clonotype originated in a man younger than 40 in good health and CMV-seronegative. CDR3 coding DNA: TGTGCCAGCAGCCAAGATCTGCGGGTTGGCTACACCTTC. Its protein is CASSQDLRVGYTF.